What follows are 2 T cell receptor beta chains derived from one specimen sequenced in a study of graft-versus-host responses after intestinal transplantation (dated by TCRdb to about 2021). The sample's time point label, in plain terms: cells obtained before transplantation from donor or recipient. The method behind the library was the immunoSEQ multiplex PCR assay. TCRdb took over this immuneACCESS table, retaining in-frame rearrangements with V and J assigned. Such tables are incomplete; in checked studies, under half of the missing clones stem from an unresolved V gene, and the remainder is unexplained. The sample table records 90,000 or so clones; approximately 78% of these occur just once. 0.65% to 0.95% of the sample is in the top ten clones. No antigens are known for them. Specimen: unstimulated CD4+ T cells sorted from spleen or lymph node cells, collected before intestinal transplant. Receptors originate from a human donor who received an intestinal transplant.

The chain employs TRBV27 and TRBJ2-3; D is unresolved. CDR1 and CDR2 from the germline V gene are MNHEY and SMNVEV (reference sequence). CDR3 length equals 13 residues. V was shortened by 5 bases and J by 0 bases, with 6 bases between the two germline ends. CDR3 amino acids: CASSLGSTDTQYF. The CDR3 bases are TGTGCCAGCAGTCTCGGGAGCACAGATACGCAGTATTTT.

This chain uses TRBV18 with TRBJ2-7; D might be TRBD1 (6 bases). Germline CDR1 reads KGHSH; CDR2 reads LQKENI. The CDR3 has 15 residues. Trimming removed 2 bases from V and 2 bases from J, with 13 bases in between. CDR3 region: CASSPFSSGAYEQYF. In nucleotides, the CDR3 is TGTGCCAGCTCACCATTTTCTTCAGGGGCCTACGAGCAGTACTTC.